This T cell receptor (beta chain) comes out of a study of CD8+ T cells in alopecia areata. Extracted from the samples, RNA was reverse transcribed into cDNA to serve as the sequencing template. This table comes from immunoSEQ multiplex PCR, and its TCRdb copy is limited to in-frame clones, with some not included. Counted here are roughly 150,000 clones, around 47% occurring once; the ten biggest clones make up approximately 6.8%. Trimming removed 6 bases at V and 0 bases at J, with 7 bases between. The CDR3 extends over 12 amino acids. Germline values: CDR1 GTSNPN, CDR2 SVGIG (reference sequence). The clonotype comes from a human donor with alopecia areata. The rearrangement uses TRBV30 and TRBJ2-3; D remains unclear. Material: CD4+ T cells sorted from blood. CDR3: CACNPSTDTQYF. The CDR3 DNA follows: TGTGCCTGTAACCCGAGCACAGATACGCAGTATTTT.